This T cell receptor beta chain was observed in a study of blood T cell repertoires in COVID-19. Study information: Sites across the United States, Italy and Spain contributed samples from acute and convalescent COVID-19. From T cells, B-cell-depleted T cells, or PBMCs came the material, which was cDNA or gDNA.

A few counts support this clone. Study processing details: Researchers report that nucleated cell counts were estimated from reference gene primer amplification. The assay was immunoSEQ multiplex PCR, and TCRdb's table has in-frame clones only and misses some. V and J calls and clone size are those listed in that table; D and trimming were worked out from the DNA. Here the sample spans about 150,000 clones, roughly four fifths being singletons. V was clipped by 3 bases and J by 11 bases, with 10 bases between them. The length of the CDR3 is 12 residues. Germline V gives CDR1 LNHDA, CDR2 SQIVND (reference sequence).

The source is a woman at least 80 years old with acute or convalescent COVID-19. This rearrangement joins TRBV19 to TRBJ1-4, with D unclear. The source material was peripheral blood. CDR3 bases: TGTGCCAGTAGTATGCAAGGCGGGAAACTGTTTTTT. It translates to CASSMQGGKLFF.